The 14 T cell receptor beta chains listed next were all sequenced from one sample in a study of T cells after yellow fever vaccination. TCRdb re-analysed the 5' RACE reads in MiXCR, keeping a single row per CDR3 protein. The sample comprises some 54,000 distinct CDR3 sequences, approximately 6.6% of which are singletons, and 24% rests with the top ten. The specimen was CD8+ T cells not binding an NS4B(214-222) dextramer, sorted from PBMCs, collected around 45 days after the first yellow fever vaccination. These receptors originate from a young man who received the YFV17D yellow fever vaccine.

Remarks on this clonotype: A read error may be the cause here, since a much bigger clone is one base away. The V gene is TRBV4-2, the J gene TRBJ1-6; D uncertain. The ends were cut back, 0 bases at V and 13 bases at J, with 16 bases in the middle. The V gene's germline CDR1 is LGHNA and CDR2 YNFKEQ. The CDR3 consists of 15 residues. The DNA of the CDR3 is TGTGCCAGCAGCCAAGATCCCGGTCCGGATGAGCCCCTCCACTTT. It specifies CASSQDPGPDEPLHF.

CDR3 in DNA: TGTGCCAGCAGTGAAATCGGGGGTTTCGGGAACACTGAAGCTTTCTTT. Its translation: CASSEIGGFGNTEAFF. The J gene is TRBJ1-1, the V gene TRBV2; TRBD1 might be the D (5 bases). The CDR3 consists of 16 residues. Germline V CDR1 and CDR2: SNHLY, FYNNEI. V was cut by 2 bases and J by 1 base, with 14 bases left in between.

This clonotype was seen at least ten times. The chain links TRBV4-3 to TRBJ2-1, with a possible D match to TRBD2 (5 bases). The CDR3 is 15 residues long. V lost 5 bases to trimming and J lost 0 bases, with 11 bases between them. Germline-derived CDR1 and CDR2 are LGHNA and YSLEER. The CDR3, as DNA: TGCGCCAGCAGCGAGGGCACAAGCTCCTACAATGAGCAGTTCTTC. Its protein product is CASSEGTSSYNEQFF.

This clonotype showed up many times. This sequence joins TRBV4-1 and TRBJ2-7; either TRBD1 or TRBD2 may supply D (6 bases each). The CDR3 loop spans 15 amino acids. V lost 0 bases and J 2 bases, leaving 11 bases between the germline ends. The germline V gene encodes CDR1 MGHRA and CDR2 YSYEKL. In DNA form, the CDR3 reads TGCGCCAGCAGCCAAGACAAGAGGGGGGCCTACGAGCAGTACTTC. As protein: CASSQDKRGAYEQYF.

Regarding this clonotype: This could be a read error, since a much larger clone is one nucleotide away. The V call is TRBV7-8, the J call TRBJ2-5; 11 bases map to TRBD2. CDR1 and CDR2 from the germline V gene are SGHVS and FQNEAQ. This CDR3 has 14 residues. The junction had 3 bases not matched to a gene; V was cut back by 6 bases and J by 3 bases. This chain's CDR3 is CASRLTSGEETQYF. CDR3 nucleotides: TGTGCCAGCAGGTTGACTAGCGGGGAAGAGACCCAGTACTTC.

This clonotype turned up a few times. This chain connects TRBV5-4 to TRBJ2-6; 8 bases line up with TRBD1. The V and J ends lost 1 base and 2 bases, in that order; junction bases with no gene match: 5. The CDR3 runs 17 residues. Germline V gives CDR1 SGHNT, CDR2 YYREEE (reference sequence). Here the CDR3 reads CASSLRQGMAGANVLTF. The CDR3 coding sequence is TGTGCCAGCAGCTTGAGACAGGGGATGGCTGGGGCCAACGTCCTGACTTTC.

In its sample, this clonotype was seen a few times. This chain links TRBV6-1 with TRBJ2-2, with 7 positions matching TRBD1. V was pared by 7 bases and J by 1 base, with 9 bases of the junction left unmatched. This CDR3 spans 16 amino acids. Germline CDR1 is MNHNS and CDR2 is SASEGT. This chain's CDR3 is CASKLNRGENTGELFF. The CDR3 coding sequence is TGTGCCAGCAAATTGAACAGGGGCGAGAACACCGGGGAGCTGTTTTTT.

Ten or more counts support this clonotype. V gene TRBV10-3 combines with J gene TRBJ2-5; D may be TRBD1 (5 bases). Trimming pared 2 bases from V and 1 base from J, leaving 5 bases between. This CDR3 region has 13 residues. Germline V gives CDR1 ENHRY, CDR2 SYGVKD. The CDR3 sequence: CAISEDSQETQYF. The CDR3 DNA reads as TGTGCCATCAGTGAGGACAGCCAAGAGACCCAGTACTTC.

The rearrangement uses TRBV7-9 and TRBJ1-5; TRBD1 might be the D (5 bases). Germline values: CDR1 SEHNR, CDR2 FQNEAQ (reference sequence). The CDR3 totals 15 residues. Between the trimmed V and J ends, which lost 5 bases and 0 bases, there was a span of 11 bases. The CDR3 DNA follows: TGTGCCAGCAGCCCGGACACCAATAGCAATCAGCCCCAGCATTTT. Translating it yields CASSPDTNSNQPQHF.

The rearrangement uses TRBV11-1 and TRBJ1-1, with D uncertain. The CDR3 is made up of 17 amino acids. V was clipped by 2 bases and J by 1 base, with 17 bases between them. The germline V gene encodes CDR1 SGHAT and CDR2 FQDESV (reference sequence). The CDR3, as DNA: TGTGCCAGCAGCTTAAGTCGAGGGCTGTCGACGAACACTGAAGCTTTCTTT. This translates into CASSLSRGLSTNTEAFF.

This clonotype was detected many times. The rearrangement uses TRBV9 and TRBJ1-1; no definite D call. The V gene's germline CDR1 is SGDLS and CDR2 YYNGEE. The CDR3 contains 13 residues. Trimming stripped 0 bases from V and 6 bases from J, with 9 bases between. The CDR3 nucleotides are TGTGCCAGCAGCGTAGAGATGGGCGCTGAAGCTTTCTTT. Translated: CASSVEMGAEAFF.

This chain uses TRBV6-5 with TRBJ2-6; D is undetermined. Trimming shortened V by 5 bases and J by 0 bases, and 8 bases separated the two germline ends. Per germline, CDR1 MNHEY and CDR2 SVGAGI. The CDR3 covers 15 residues. The CDR3: CASSRLISGANVLTF. The DNA for the CDR3 is TGTGCCAGCAGTAGATTAATCTCTGGGGCCAACGTCCTGACTTTC.

The table lists this clonotype with many counts. The chain employs TRBV16 and TRBJ2-7; D is unclear. The CDR3 extends over 11 amino acids. Germline V gene lookup returns CDR1 KGHSY and CDR2 FQNENV. Trimming left V 5 bases short and J 7 bases short, with 9 bases between. The CDR3 spells CASSSLSEQYF. The CDR3 DNA sequence: TGTGCCAGCAGCTCGCTATCGGAGCAGTACTTC.

The J gene is TRBJ1-2, the V gene TRBV28; 7 positions agree with TRBD1. V shed 3 bases, J shed 4 bases, and the junction held 8 bases outside the gene matches. The CDR3 spans 15 residues. The V gene's germline CDR1 is MDHEN and CDR2 SYDVKM. The CDR3 protein is CASSFGLGQLYGYTF. In DNA, the CDR3 is TGTGCCAGCAGTTTCGGGCTGGGACAGCTCTATGGCTACACCTTC.